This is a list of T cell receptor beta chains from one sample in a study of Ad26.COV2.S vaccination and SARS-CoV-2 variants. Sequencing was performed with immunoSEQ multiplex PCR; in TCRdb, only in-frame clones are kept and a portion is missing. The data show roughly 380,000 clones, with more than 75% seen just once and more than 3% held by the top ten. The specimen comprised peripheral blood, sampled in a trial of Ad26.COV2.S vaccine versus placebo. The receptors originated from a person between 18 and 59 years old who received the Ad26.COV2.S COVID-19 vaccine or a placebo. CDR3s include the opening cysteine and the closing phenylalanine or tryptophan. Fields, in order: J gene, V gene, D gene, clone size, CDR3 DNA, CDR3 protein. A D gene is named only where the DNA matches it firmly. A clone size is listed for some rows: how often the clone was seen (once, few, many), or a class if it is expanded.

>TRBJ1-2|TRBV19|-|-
TGTGCCAGTAGTCCAAGAGGGGGGCTAGGCTATGGCTACACCTTC
CASSPRGGLGYGYTF
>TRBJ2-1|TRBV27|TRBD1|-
TGTGCCAGCAGACCGGGACAGGGAATCGGTGAGCAGTTCTTC
CASRPGQGIGEQFF
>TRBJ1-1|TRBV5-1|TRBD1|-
TGCGCCAGCAGCCCACGGGGGACAGGGTTTGAAGCTTTCTTT
CASSPRGTGFEAFF
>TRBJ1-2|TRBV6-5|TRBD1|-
TGTGCCACCGAACCGGGACAGAACTATGGCTACACCTTC
CATEPGQNYGYTF
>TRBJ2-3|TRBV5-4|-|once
TGTGCCAGCAGCCCGTACTGGGGGGCCGGCACAGATACGCAGTATTTT
CASSPYWGAGTDTQYF
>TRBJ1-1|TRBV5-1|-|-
TGCGCCAGCAGCTTGGGTCCGGGGATAGAAGCTTTCTTT
CASSLGPGIEAFF
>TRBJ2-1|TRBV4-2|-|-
TGTGCCAGCAGCCAAGATTCAGGACTAATGGTCGTTCAGTTCTTC
CASSQDSGLMVVQFF
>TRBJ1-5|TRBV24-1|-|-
TGTGCCACCAGTGATTTAGGGCAGCCCCAGCATTTT
CATSDLGQPQHF
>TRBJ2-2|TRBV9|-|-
TGTGCCAGCAGCGTAGAACCGGGCCAAGGGACCGGGGAGCTGTTTTTT
CASSVEPGQGTGELFF
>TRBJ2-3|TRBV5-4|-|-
TGTGCCAGCAGCTTGGAATTAACAGATACGCAGTATTTT
CASSLELTDTQYF
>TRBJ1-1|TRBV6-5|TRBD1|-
TGTGCCAGCAGTTCTACAGGGGGCGTTACTGAAGCTTTCTTT
CASSSTGGVTEAFF
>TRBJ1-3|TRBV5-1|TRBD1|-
TGCGCCAGCAGCTTGGACAGGGGGCTTGGAAACACCATATATTTT
CASSLDRGLGNTIYF
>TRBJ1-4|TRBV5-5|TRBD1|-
TGTGCCAGCAGCCCGAGGACAGGGAGAGTTGAGGAAAAACTGTTTTTT
CASSPRTGRVEEKLFF
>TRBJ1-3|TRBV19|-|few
TGTGCCAGTAGAGACAGTTACTCTGGAAACACCATATATTTT
CASRDSYSGNTIYF
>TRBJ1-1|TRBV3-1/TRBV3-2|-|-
TGTGCCAGCAGCCATGAGGAGAACACTGAAGCTTTCTTT
CASSHEENTEAFF
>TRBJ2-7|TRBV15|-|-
TGTGCCACCAGCAGAGCAGGGAGGGGGCCGTACGAGCAGTACTTC
CATSRAGRGPYEQYF
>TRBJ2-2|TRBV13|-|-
TGTGCCAGCAGCTTAGCCCTCACGAACACCGGGGAGCTGTTTTTT
CASSLALTNTGELFF
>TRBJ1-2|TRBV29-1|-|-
TGCAGCGTTGAACGGACGACGGGGGGACAACAATATGGCTACACCTTC
CSVERTTGGQQYGYTF
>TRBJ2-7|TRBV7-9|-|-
TGTGCCAGCAGCTGGGACCACGAGCAGTACTTC
CASSWDHEQYF
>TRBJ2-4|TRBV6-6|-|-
TGTGCCAGCAGGCAAGAGGGGGGAGGTGACATTCAGTACTTC
CASRQEGGGDIQYF